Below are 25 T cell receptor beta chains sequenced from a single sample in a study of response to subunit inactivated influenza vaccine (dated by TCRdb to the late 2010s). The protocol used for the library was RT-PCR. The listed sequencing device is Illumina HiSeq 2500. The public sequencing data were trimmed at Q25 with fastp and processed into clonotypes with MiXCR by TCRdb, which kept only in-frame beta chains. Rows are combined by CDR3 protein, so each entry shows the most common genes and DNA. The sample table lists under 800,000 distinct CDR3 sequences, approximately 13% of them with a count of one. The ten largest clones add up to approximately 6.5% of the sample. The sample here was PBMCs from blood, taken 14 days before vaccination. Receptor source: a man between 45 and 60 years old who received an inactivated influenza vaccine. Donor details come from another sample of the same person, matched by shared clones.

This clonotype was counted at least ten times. CDR3 nucleotides: TGTGCCAGCAGTCCCCAGGGCAGGAACACAGATACGCAGTATTTT. It encodes CASSPQGRNTDTQYF. The chain is built from TRBV12-3 or TRBV12-4 and TRBJ2-3; the D gene is possibly TRBD1 (5 bases). This CDR3 comprises 15 residues. V was clipped by 5 bases and J by 2 bases, with 14 bases between them.

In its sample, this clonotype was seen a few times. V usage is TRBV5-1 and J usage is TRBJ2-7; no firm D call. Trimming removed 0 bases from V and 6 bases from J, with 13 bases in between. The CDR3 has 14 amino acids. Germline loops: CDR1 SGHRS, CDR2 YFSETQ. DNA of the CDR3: TGCGCCAGCAGCTTGGGGCCGGCGGCCACCGAGCAGTACTTC. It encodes CASSLGPAATEQYF. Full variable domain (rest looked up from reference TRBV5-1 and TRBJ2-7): KAGVTQTPRYLIKTRGQQVTLSCSPISGHRSVSWYQQTPGQGLQFLFEYFSETQRNKGNFPGRFSGRQFSNSRSEMNVSTLELGDSALYLCASSLGPAATEQYFGPGTRLTVT.

The CDR3 nucleotides read TGTGCCAGCAGCGTAGCAGGAGGCGGCTACACCTTC. Its translation is CASSVAGGGYTF. V is TRBV9 and J is TRBJ1-2; D call uncertain. Between the trimmed V and J ends, which lost 0 bases and 8 bases, there was a span of 8 bases. The CDR3 spans 12 residues. CDR1 and CDR2 from the germline V gene are SGDLS and YYNGEE.

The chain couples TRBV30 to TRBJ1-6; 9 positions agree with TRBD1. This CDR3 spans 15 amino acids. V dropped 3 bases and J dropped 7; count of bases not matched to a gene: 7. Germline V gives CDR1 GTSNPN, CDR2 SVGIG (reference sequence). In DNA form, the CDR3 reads TGTGCCTGGAGCCGGGACAGGGTTATCAATTCACCCCTCCACTTT. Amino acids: CAWSRDRVINSPLHF.

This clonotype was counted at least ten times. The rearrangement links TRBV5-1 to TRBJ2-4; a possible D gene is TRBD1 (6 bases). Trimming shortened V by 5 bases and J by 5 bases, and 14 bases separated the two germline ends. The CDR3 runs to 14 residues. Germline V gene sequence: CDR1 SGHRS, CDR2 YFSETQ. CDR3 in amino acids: CASRYEGDQNIQYF. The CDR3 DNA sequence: TGCGCCAGCAGATATGAGGGGGACCAAAACATTCAGTACTTC.

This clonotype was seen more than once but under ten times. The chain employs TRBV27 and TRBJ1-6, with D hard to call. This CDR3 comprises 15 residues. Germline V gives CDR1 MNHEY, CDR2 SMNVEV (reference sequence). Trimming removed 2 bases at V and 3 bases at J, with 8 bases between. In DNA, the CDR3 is TGTGCCAGCAGTTTAACCGCCGACTATAATTCACCCCTCCACTTT. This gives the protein CASSLTADYNSPLHF.

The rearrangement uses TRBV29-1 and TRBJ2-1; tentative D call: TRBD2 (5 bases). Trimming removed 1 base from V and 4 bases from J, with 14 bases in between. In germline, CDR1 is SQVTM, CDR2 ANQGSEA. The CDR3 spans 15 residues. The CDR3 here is CSVEVSWTGYNEQFF. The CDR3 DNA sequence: TGCAGCGTTGAAGTCTCTTGGACGGGATACAATGAGCAGTTCTTC.

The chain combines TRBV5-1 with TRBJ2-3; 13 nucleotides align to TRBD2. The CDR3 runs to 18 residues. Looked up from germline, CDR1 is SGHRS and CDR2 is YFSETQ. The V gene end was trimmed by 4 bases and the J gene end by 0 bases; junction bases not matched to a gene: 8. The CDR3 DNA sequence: TGCGCCAGCAGCCCCTGGACTAGCGGGGGCCGAAGCACAGATACGCAGTATTTT. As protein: CASSPWTSGGRSTDTQYF.

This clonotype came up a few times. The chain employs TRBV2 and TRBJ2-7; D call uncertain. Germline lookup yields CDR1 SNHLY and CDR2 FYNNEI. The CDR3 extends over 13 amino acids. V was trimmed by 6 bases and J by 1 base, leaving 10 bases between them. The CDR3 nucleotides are TGTGCCAGCAGGCCGCAGGTTTCCTACGAGCAGTACTTC. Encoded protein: CASRPQVSYEQYF. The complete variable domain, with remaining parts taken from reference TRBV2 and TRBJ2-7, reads EPEVTQTPSHQVTQMGQEVILRCVPISNHLYFYWYRQILGQKVEFLVSFYNNEISEKSEIFDDQFSVERPDGSNFTLKIRSTKLEDSAMYFCASRPQVSYEQYFGPGTRLTVT.

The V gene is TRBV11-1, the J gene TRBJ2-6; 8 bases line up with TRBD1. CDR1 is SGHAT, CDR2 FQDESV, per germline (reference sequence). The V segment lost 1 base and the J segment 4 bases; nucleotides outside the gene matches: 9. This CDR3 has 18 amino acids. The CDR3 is CASSLGLDRVSGANVLTF. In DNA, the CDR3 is TGTGCCAGCAGCTTAGGATTGGACAGGGTGTCCGGGGCCAACGTCCTGACTTTC.

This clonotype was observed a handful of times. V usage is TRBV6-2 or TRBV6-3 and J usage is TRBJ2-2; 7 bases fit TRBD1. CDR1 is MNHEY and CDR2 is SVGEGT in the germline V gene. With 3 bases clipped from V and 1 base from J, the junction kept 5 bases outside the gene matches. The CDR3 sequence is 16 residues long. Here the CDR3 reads CASSYRQGRNTGELFF. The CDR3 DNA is TGTGCCAGCAGTTATCGACAGGGAAGGAACACCGGGGAGCTGTTTTTT.

The CDR3 reads CASSQDLPDRGVGYGYTF. The CDR3 nucleotides are TGCGCCAGCAGCCAAGATCTCCCGGACAGGGGAGTTGGCTATGGCTACACCTTC. This chain uses TRBV4-3 with TRBJ1-2; 9 nucleotides agree with TRBD1. This CDR3 contains 18 residues. Looked up from germline, CDR1 is LGHNA and CDR2 is YSLEER. Trimming cost V 0 bases and J 4 bases; bases outside gene matches: 12.

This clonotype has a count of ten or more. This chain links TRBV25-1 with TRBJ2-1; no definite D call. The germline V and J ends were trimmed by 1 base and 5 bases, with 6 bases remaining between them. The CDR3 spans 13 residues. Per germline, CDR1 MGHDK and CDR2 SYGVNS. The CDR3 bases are TGTGCCAGCAGTGAATCTAATAACAATGAGCAGTTCTTC. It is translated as CASSESNNNEQFF.

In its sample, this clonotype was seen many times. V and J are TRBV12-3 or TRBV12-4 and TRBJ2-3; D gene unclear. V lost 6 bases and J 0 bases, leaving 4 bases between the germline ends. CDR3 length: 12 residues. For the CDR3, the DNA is TGTGCCAGCAGGGCTAGCACAGATACGCAGTATTTT. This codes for CASRASTDTQYF.

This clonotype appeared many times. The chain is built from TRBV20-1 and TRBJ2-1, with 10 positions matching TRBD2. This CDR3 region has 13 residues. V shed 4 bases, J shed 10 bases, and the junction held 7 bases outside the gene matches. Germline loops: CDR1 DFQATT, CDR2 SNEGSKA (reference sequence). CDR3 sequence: CSATLNSGGEQFF. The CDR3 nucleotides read TGCAGTGCTACTCTTAATAGCGGGGGGGAGCAGTTCTTC.

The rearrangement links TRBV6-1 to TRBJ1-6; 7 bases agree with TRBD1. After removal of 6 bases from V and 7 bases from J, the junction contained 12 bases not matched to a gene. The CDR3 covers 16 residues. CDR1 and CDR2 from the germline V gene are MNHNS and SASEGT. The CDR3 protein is CASRPLTGDGNSPLHF. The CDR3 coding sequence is TGTGCCAGCAGGCCACTTACAGGGGACGGGAATTCACCCCTCCACTTT.

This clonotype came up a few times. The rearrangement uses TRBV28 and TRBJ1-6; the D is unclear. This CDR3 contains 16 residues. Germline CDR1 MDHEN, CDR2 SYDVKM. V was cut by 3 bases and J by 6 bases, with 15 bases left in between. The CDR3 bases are TGTGCCAGCAGTTTCGGACTAATCCCCCGTAATTCACCCCTCCACTTT. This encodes CASSFGLIPRNSPLHF.

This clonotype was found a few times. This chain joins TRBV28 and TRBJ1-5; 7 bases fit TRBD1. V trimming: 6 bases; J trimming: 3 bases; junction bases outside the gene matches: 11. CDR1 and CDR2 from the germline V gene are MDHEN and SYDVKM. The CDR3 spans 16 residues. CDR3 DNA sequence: TGTGCCAGCAGCATTTCGATAACAGGGGTCAATCAGCCCCAGCATTTT. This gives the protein CASSISITGVNQPQHF.

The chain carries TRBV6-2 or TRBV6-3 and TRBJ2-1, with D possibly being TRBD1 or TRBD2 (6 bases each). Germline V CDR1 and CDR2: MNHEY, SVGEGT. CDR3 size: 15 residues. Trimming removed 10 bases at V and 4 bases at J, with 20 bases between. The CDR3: CAIRTTGGGYNEQFF. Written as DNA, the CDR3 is TGTGCCATCAGAACAACAGGAGGGGGTTACAATGAGCAGTTCTTC.

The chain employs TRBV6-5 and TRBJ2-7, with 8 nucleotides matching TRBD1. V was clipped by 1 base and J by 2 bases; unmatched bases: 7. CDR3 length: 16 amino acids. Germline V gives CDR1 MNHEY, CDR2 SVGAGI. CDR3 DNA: TGTGCCAGCAGTTACTGGGCGGACAGGGACCCCTACGAGCAGTACTTC. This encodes CASSYWADRDPYEQYF.

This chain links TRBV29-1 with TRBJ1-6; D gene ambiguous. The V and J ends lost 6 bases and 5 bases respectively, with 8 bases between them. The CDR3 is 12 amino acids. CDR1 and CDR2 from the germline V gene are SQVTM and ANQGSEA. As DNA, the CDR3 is TGCAGCGTCGGTGGGGATAATTCACCCCTCCACTTT. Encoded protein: CSVGGDNSPLHF. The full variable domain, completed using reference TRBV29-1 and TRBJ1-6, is SAVISQKPSRDICQRGTSLTIQCQVDSQVTMMFWYRQQPGQSLTLIATANQGSEATYESGFVIDKFPISRPNLTFSTLTVSNMSPEDSSIYLCSVGGDNSPLHFGNGTRLTVT.

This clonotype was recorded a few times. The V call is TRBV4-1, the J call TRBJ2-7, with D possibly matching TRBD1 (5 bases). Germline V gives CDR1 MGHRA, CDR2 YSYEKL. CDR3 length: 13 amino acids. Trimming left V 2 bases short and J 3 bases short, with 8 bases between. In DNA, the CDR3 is TGCGCCAGCAGCCAACCTACAGGCTACGAGCAGTACTTC. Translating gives CASSQPTGYEQYF.

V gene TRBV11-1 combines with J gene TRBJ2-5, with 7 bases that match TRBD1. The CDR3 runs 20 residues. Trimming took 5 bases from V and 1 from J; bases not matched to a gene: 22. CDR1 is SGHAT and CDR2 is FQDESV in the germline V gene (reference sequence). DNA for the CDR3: TGTGCCAGCAGCGGGGATGGCTGGACAGGCCCAGCATATCCCCAAGAGACCCAGTACTTC. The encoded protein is CASSGDGWTGPAYPQETQYF.

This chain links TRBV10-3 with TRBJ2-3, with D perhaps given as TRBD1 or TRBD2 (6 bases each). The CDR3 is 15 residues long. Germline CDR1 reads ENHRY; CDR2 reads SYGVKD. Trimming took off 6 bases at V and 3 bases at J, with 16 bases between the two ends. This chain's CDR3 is CAIREQGGWTDTQYF. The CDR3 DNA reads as TGTGCCATCAGGGAACAGGGAGGATGGACAGATACGCAGTATTTT.

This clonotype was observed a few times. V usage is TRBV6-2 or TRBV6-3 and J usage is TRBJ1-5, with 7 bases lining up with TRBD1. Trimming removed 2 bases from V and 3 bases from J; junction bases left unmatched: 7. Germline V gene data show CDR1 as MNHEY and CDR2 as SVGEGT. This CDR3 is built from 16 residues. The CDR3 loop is CASSYTTGVNNQPQHF. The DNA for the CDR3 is TGTGCCAGCAGTTACACAACAGGGGTCAACAATCAGCCCCAGCATTTT.